These 24 T cell receptor beta chains came from one sample sequenced in a study of blood T cell repertoires in COVID-19. This table comes from immunoSEQ multiplex PCR, and its TCRdb copy is limited to in-frame clones, with some not included. The sample includes hundreds of thousands of clones, roughly 80% seen only once; the top ten take 15% to 20%. Sequenced input: peripheral blood. The origin of the receptors is a woman aged 80 or over with active or convalescent COVID-19.

The J gene is TRBJ1-1, the V gene TRBV5-1, with D possibly being TRBD1 (6 bases). CDR3 length: 16 amino acids. V shed 4 bases and J shed 1 base, with 17 bases lying between them. Germline loops: CDR1 SGHRS, CDR2 YFSETQ. This CDR3 is CASSPGGTNQNTEAFF. The DNA of the CDR3 is TGCGCCAGCAGCCCCGGTGGGACAAATCAGAACACTGAAGCTTTCTTT. The full variable domain, with the rest looked up from reference TRBV5-1 and TRBJ1-1, is KAGVTQTPRYLIKTRGQQVTLSCSPISGHRSVSWYQQTPGQGLQFLFEYFSETQRNKGNFPGRFSGRQFSNSRSEMNVSTLELGDSALYLCASSPGGTNQNTEAFFGQGTRLTVV.

The rearrangement links TRBV5-1 to TRBJ1-5; no firm D call. Between the trimmed V and J ends, which lost 5 bases and 1 base, there was a span of 7 bases. This CDR3 has 13 residues. CDR1 is SGHRS and CDR2 is YFSETQ in the germline V gene. The CDR3 sequence: CASSRESNQPQHF. DNA for the CDR3: TGCGCCAGCAGTCGGGAGAGCAATCAGCCCCAGCATTTT.

The chain carries TRBV14 and TRBJ1-4; tentatively, D is TRBD1 (5 bases). Trimming shortened V by 0 bases and J by 11 bases, and 7 bases separated the two germline ends. The CDR3 has 12 residues. The V gene's germline CDR1 is SGHDN and CDR2 FVKESK. CDR3 coding DNA: TGTGCCAGCAGCCAAGACCGACAGAAACTGTTTTTT. Protein sequence: CASSQDRQKLFF. Full variable domain (remainder filled in from reference TRBV14 and TRBJ1-4): EAGVTQFPSHSVIEKGQTVTLRCDPISGHDNLYWYRRVMGKEIKFLLHFVKESKQDESGMPNNRFLAERTGGTYSTLKVQPAELEDSGVYFCASSQDRQKLFFGSGTQLSVL.

This clone showed up just a few times. The chain employs TRBV2 and TRBJ2-3; no definite D call. The germline V gene encodes CDR1 SNHLY and CDR2 FYNNEI. Deletions cut 6 bases from V and 3 bases from J, with 7 bases between. The CDR3 consists of 12 residues. The CDR3 nucleotides are TGTGCCAGCAGGTTTTTAACAGATACGCAGTATTTT. It codes for CASRFLTDTQYF.

J is TRBJ2-1 and V is TRBV5-1; no definite D call. The germline V gene has CDR1 SGHRS and CDR2 YFSETQ. V was cut by 0 bases and J by 3 bases, with 10 bases left in between. The CDR3 totals 15 residues. As DNA, the CDR3 is TGCGCCAGCAGCTTGGAAGTCCCCAGCTACAATGAGCAGTTCTTC. Encoded protein: CASSLEVPSYNEQFF.

V usage is TRBV7-2 and J usage is TRBJ2-7; D uncertain. From germline, CDR1 is SGHTA and CDR2 FQGNSA. V was trimmed by 5 bases and J by 5 bases, leaving 13 bases between them. The CDR3 has 13 amino acids. The CDR3 bases are TGTGCCAGCAGCCCCCCCGGTTTGGACGAGCAGTACTTC. Encoded protein: CASSPPGLDEQYF.

This clone occurred many times. The CDR3 spells CASSPGGVSTEAFF. Written as DNA, the CDR3 is TGTGCCAGCAGCCCGGGGGGGGTATCCACTGAAGCTTTCTTT. This chain links TRBV6-4 with TRBJ1-1; possibly TRBD1 for D (5 bases). V was trimmed by 6 bases and J by 4 bases, leaving 15 bases between them. This CDR3 has 14 residues. The germline V gene encodes CDR1 MRHNA and CDR2 SNTAGT.

J is TRBJ2-5 and V is TRBV15; 9 bases are shared with TRBD1. Germline V lookup: CDR1 LNHNV, CDR2 YYDKDF (reference sequence). The CDR3 runs to 14 residues. Trimming took 5 bases from V and 2 from J; bases not matched to a gene: 3. CDR3 residues: CATSGQGLQETQYF. The CDR3 DNA sequence: TGTGCCACCAGCGGACAGGGGCTACAAGAGACCCAGTACTTC.

This chain connects TRBV11-2 to TRBJ2-7, with D perhaps matching TRBD1 (6 bases). CDR3 length equals 15 residues. The ends were cut back, 5 bases at V and 0 bases at J, with 14 bases in the middle. The germline CDR1 and CDR2 sequences are SGHAT and FQNNGV. CDR3 DNA: TGTGCCAGCAGCGTGCCTTGGACAGACTCCTACGAGCAGTACTTC. It codes for CASSVPWTDSYEQYF.

The chain links TRBV11-2 to TRBJ1-1; 7 positions agree with TRBD1. This CDR3 has 13 amino acids. Germline V gene sequence: CDR1 SGHAT, CDR2 FQNNGV. The trim removed 4 bases at V and 6 bases at J, leaving 5 bases unmatched. In DNA, the CDR3 is TGTGCCAGCAGCTCCTCTCAGGGGGCTGAAGCTTTCTTT. Protein: CASSSSQGAEAFF.

This rearrangement joins TRBV7-2 to TRBJ2-3; 9 bases match TRBD2. Losses at the gene ends were 5 bases for V and 4 bases for J; bases not matched to a gene: 16. Germline CDR1 reads SGHTA; CDR2 reads FQGNSA. This CDR3 region has 18 residues. CDR3 bases: TGTGCCAGCAGCGTTAAATCTATAGCGGGAGCTGGGCCAGATACGCAGTATTTT. Translated, it gives CASSVKSIAGAGPDTQYF. Combining the CDR3 with reference TRBV7-2 and TRBJ2-3 gives the whole variable domain GAGVSQSPSNKVTEKGKDVELRCDPISGHTALYWYRQSLGQGLEFLIYFQGNSAPDKSGLPSDRFSAERTGGSVSTLTIQRTQQEDSAVYLCASSVKSIAGAGPDTQYFGPGTRLTVL.

V is TRBV10-3 and J is TRBJ2-3, with 7 bases aligning to TRBD2. This CDR3 has 13 residues. CDR1 ENHRY and CDR2 SYGVKD come from the germline V gene. Losses at the gene ends were 7 bases for V and 5 bases for J; bases not matched to a gene: 6. CDR3 coding DNA: TGTGCCATCAAGGGCGGGAGTTTAGATACGCAGTATTTT. Residues: CAIKGGSLDTQYF.

CDR3 loop: CASGFAGYGYTF. In DNA, the CDR3 is TGTGCTAGTGGTTTTGCAGGTTATGGCTACACCTTC. The gene calls are TRBV12-5 and TRBJ1-2; D gene unclear. V was cut by 3 bases and J by 5 bases, with 7 bases left in between. The CDR3 has 12 amino acids. CDR1 and CDR2 from the germline V gene are LGHNT and FRNRAP.

This clone was seen more than once but under ten times. This rearrangement joins TRBV2 to TRBJ1-2; D is uncertain. CDR1 is SNHLY, CDR2 FYNNEI, per germline. The ends were cut back, 4 bases at V and 4 bases at J, with 7 bases in the middle. The CDR3 spans 12 residues. CDR3 bases: TGTGCCAGCAGTGGTTCAGTCTATGGCTACACCTTC. Its translation: CASSGSVYGYTF.

This clone was seen a single time. This chain joins TRBV28 and TRBJ1-2; D is perhaps TRBD1 (6 bases). Germline assignment: CDR1 MDHEN and CDR2 SYDVKM. The germline V and J ends were trimmed by 3 bases and 14 bases, with 16 bases remaining between them. The CDR3 runs to 12 residues. The CDR3 loop reads CASSFSSSRGTF. CDR3 in DNA: TGTGCCAGCAGTTTCTCATCCTCCAGGGGTACCTTC.

The V and J genes are TRBV5-1 and TRBJ2-5; perhaps TRBD1 as D (5 bases). The CDR3 totals 14 residues. The V gene's germline CDR1 is SGHRS and CDR2 YFSETQ. Trimming removed 5 bases from V and 4 bases from J, with 15 bases in between. Written as DNA, the CDR3 is TGCGCCAGCAGACAGTCACAGGCTATAGAGACCCAGTACTTC. Translating it yields CASRQSQAIETQYF.

The chain carries TRBV10-3 and TRBJ2-7; the match to TRBD2 covers 12 bases. The CDR3 spans 15 residues. J was trimmed by 6 bases and V by 3 bases; bases with no gene match: 6. The germline gives CDR1 ENHRY, CDR2 SYGVKD. As DNA, the CDR3 is TGTGCCATCAGTGAAGGACTAGCGGGGAGTAGCGAGCAGTACTTC. Translated: CAISEGLAGSSEQYF.

This CDR3 is CASSYSRGNTDTQYF. The CDR3, as DNA: TGTGCCAGCAGTTACTCGAGAGGTAATACAGATACGCAGTATTTT. This chain links TRBV6-2 or TRBV6-3 with TRBJ2-3; D call uncertain. CDR1 and CDR2 (germline): MNHEY, SVGEGT. This CDR3 has 15 residues. Between the trimmed V and J ends, which lost 0 bases and 3 bases, there was a span of 10 bases.

The chain employs TRBV7-6 and TRBJ2-7, with D possibly matching TRBD1 (6 bases). This CDR3 contains 9 residues. CDR1 and CDR2 from the germline V gene are SGHVS and FNYEAQ. The CDR3: CASSPVGTV. The CDR3 coding sequence is TGTGCCAGCAGCCCAGTGGGGACAGTC.

The rearrangement links TRBV2 to TRBJ2-1, with D perhaps TRBD2 (5 bases). The CDR3 extends over 16 amino acids. With 3 bases removed from V and 0 bases from J, the gap between germline ends came to 12 bases. Per the germline V gene, CDR1 is SNHLY and CDR2 is FYNNEI. In DNA, the CDR3 is TGTGCCAGCAGTGAGCAGCGGTTCAGCTCCTACAATGAGCAGTTCTTC. It codes for CASSEQRFSSYNEQFF. Using reference TRBV2 and TRBJ2-1 for the parts outside the CDR3, the full variable domain is EPEVTQTPSHQVTQMGQEVILRCVPISNHLYFYWYRQILGQKVEFLVSFYNNEISEKSEIFDDQFSVERPDGSNFTLKIRSTKLEDSAMYFCASSEQRFSSYNEQFFGPGTRLTVL.

The chain is built from TRBV2 and TRBJ1-2; TRBD1 agrees at 12 bases. The CDR3 runs 14 residues. Germline V gene data show CDR1 as SNHLY and CDR2 as FYNNEI. Trimming took 5 bases from V and 8 from J; bases not matched to a gene: 6. CDR3 sequence reads: CASSYIGTGGGYTF. The CDR3 DNA is TGTGCCAGCAGTTACATCGGGACAGGGGGCGGCTACACCTTC.

This chain uses TRBV15 with TRBJ2-2, with 7 nucleotides matching TRBD2. Germline trimming cut 0 bases from V and 0 bases from J; bases unmatched to any gene: 4. The CDR3 extends over 17 amino acids. The germline V gene encodes CDR1 LNHNV and CDR2 YYDKDF (reference sequence). The CDR3 is CATSRDPSGANTGELFF. The CDR3 region has the DNA TGTGCCACCAGCAGAGATCCTAGCGGCGCGAACACCGGGGAGCTGTTTTTT.

This clone has only a few counts. This chain joins TRBV4-2 and TRBJ1-4; 7 bases align to TRBD1. Germline V CDR1 and CDR2: LGHNA, YNFKEQ. The V and J ends lost 4 bases and 0 bases, in that order; junction bases with no gene match: 5. This CDR3 is 16 amino acids long. CDR3 sequence (DNA): TGTGCCAGCAGCCCCACAGGGGCCGCAACTAATGAAAAACTGTTTTTT. This sequence encodes CASSPTGAATNEKLFF.

Turning to this clone: A read error may produce the germline difference seen at one junction end. CDR3: CATSAGGRAYEQYF. The CDR3 coding sequence is TGTGCCACCAGTGCGGGAGGTCGCGCCTACGAGCAGTACTTC. The chain joins TRBV6-2 or TRBV6-3 to TRBJ2-7; 8 nucleotides align to TRBD2. Germline CDR1 MNHEY, CDR2 SVGEGT. The CDR3 totals 14 residues.